Below are 27 T cell receptor beta chains sequenced from a single sample in a study of blood T cell repertoires in COVID-19 (dated by TCRdb to the early 2020s). The library was obtained by the immunoSEQ multiplex PCR assay. Sourced from immuneACCESS, this table was stored by TCRdb with only in-frame sequences that have V and J called. A share of the clones is absent; for the studies checked, an unresolved V gene accounts for under half, and the remainder has no known explanation. Present in this sample are about 360,000 clones, 80% to 90% of which were seen just once. Around 7.4% of the sample belongs to the ten largest clones. Sequencing used peripheral blood. These receptors all come from a woman aged 55-70 years with COVID-19, enrolled during active disease.

The chain links TRBV12-3 or TRBV12-4 to TRBJ2-5; 9 bases are shared with TRBD1. Losses at the gene ends were 8 bases for V and 3 bases for J; bases not matched to a gene: 4. This CDR3 spans 13 amino acids. CDR3 residues: CASGWTGEETQYF. CDR3 in DNA: TGTGCCAGCGGATGGACAGGGGAAGAGACCCAGTACTTC.

This clone was seen more than once but under ten times. The J gene is TRBJ1-5, the V gene TRBV12-5; D is possibly TRBD1 (6 bases). V dropped 1 base and J dropped 0 bases, with 13 bases sitting between them. Germline V gives CDR1 LGHNT, CDR2 FRNRAP. The CDR3 contains 17 residues. This chain's CDR3 is CASGLARTENSNQPQHF. DNA of the CDR3: TGTGCTAGTGGTTTGGCACGGACAGAAAATAGCAATCAGCCCCAGCATTTT.

The chain combines TRBV6-5 with TRBJ1-2; D uncertain. In germline, CDR1 is MNHEY, CDR2 SVGAGI. This CDR3 is built from 13 residues. Trimming removed 3 bases at V and 5 bases at J, with 10 bases between. DNA of the CDR3: TGTGCCAGCAGTTATAGTCCGGGGTATGGCTACACCTTC. Residues: CASSYSPGYGYTF.

This sequence joins TRBV5-1 and TRBJ2-1; 9 bases are a match to TRBD2. CDR1 is SGHRS, CDR2 YFSETQ, per germline. The CDR3 loop spans 15 amino acids. V lost 0 bases to trimming and J lost 7 bases; unmatched junction nucleotides: 5. Here the CDR3 reads CASSLVAGGLNEQFF. The CDR3 nucleotides read TGCGCCAGCAGCTTGGTCGCGGGGGGGCTTAATGAGCAGTTCTTC.

The V and J genes are TRBV5-1 and TRBJ2-7; tentative D call: TRBD2 (5 bases). This CDR3 has 15 amino acids. V was trimmed by 4 bases and J by 1 base, leaving 15 bases between them. The V gene's germline CDR1 is SGHRS and CDR2 YFSETQ. CDR3 coding DNA: TGCGCCAGCAGCCTGGAGGCGGCAGCTTCCTACGAGCAGTACTTC. It is translated as CASSLEAAASYEQYF.

In its sample, this clone was seen once. This chain's CDR3 is CASSEAVLYTGELFF. In DNA form, the CDR3 reads TGTGCCAGCAGTGAAGCGGTACTCTACACCGGGGAGCTGTTTTTT. The V call is TRBV6-1, the J call TRBJ2-2; no clear D. Trimming took 0 bases from V and 3 from J, leaving 8 bases between them. The length of the CDR3 is 15 residues. The germline V gene has CDR1 MNHNS and CDR2 SASEGT.

V usage is TRBV11-3 and J usage is TRBJ2-3, with 10 bases matching TRBD2. This CDR3 is 18 amino acids long. The trim removed 3 bases at V and 1 base at J, leaving 10 bases unmatched. Germline V lookup: CDR1 SGHNT, CDR2 YENEEA. Written as DNA, the CDR3 is TGTGCCAGCAGCTTTTTCCCCTTCCTAGCGGGGGGCACAGATACGCAGTATTTT. Translated: CASSFFPFLAGGTDTQYF.

This clone has just one count. The gene calls are TRBV3-1 (or the pseudogene TRBV3-2) and TRBJ2-3; D call uncertain. The CDR3 is 15 residues long. V was clipped by 4 bases and J by 2 bases, with 13 bases between them. Per germline, CDR1 LGHDT and CDR2 YNNKEL (reference sequence). The CDR3 DNA follows: TGTGCCAGCAGCCCCTTCCCGACAATCACAGATACGCAGTATTTT. Translated, it gives CASSPFPTITDTQYF.

This clone turned up a few times. V usage is TRBV6-5 and J usage is TRBJ2-1, with 10 positions matching TRBD2. Germline assignment: CDR1 MNHEY and CDR2 SVGAGI. The trim removed 8 bases at V and 9 bases at J, leaving 7 bases unmatched. The CDR3 length is 13 residues. CDR3 nucleotide sequence: TGTGCCAGCGAAGCGGGGGGGAGGGGTGAGCAGTTCTTC. This codes for CASEAGGRGEQFF.

The rearrangement uses TRBV11-2 and TRBJ2-5; D is unclear. This CDR3 spans 13 amino acids. Trimming stripped 4 bases from V and 5 bases from J, with 11 bases between. Germline V gene sequence: CDR1 SGHAT, CDR2 FQNNGV. The CDR3 loop is CASSSPPRETQYF. CDR3 coding DNA: TGTGCCAGCAGCTCCCCGCCCCGGGAGACCCAGTACTTC.

The rearrangement links TRBV27 to TRBJ2-5; TRBD1 agrees at 9 bases. The CDR3 contains 14 residues. The germline CDR1 and CDR2 sequences are MNHEY and SMNVEV (reference sequence). The trim removed 7 bases at V and 1 base at J, leaving 4 bases unmatched. CDR3 sequence reads: CASIWDRVQETQYF. For the CDR3, the DNA is TGTGCCAGCATCTGGGACAGGGTCCAAGAGACCCAGTACTTC.

J is TRBJ1-2 and V is TRBV16, with D perhaps TRBD1 (5 bases). Germline V gives CDR1 KGHSY, CDR2 FQNENV. This CDR3 comprises 14 residues. Trimming removed 4 bases from V and 6 bases from J, with 15 bases in between. The CDR3 sequence is CASSRLDTAHGYTF. CDR3 nucleotide sequence: TGTGCCAGCAGCCGACTGGACACGGCTCATGGCTACACCTTC. The full variable domain, completed using reference TRBV16 and TRBJ1-2, is GEEVAQTPKHLVRGEGQKAKLYCAPIKGHSYVFWYQQVLKNEFKFLISFQNENVFDETGMPKERFSAKCLPNSPCSLEIQATKLEDSAVYFCASSRLDTAHGYTFGSGTRLTVV.

This rearrangement joins TRBV11-2 to TRBJ2-3; D possibly corresponds to TRBD1 (5 bases). The germline CDR1 and CDR2 sequences are SGHAT and FQNNGV. V was trimmed by 4 bases and J by 6 bases, leaving 17 bases between them. This CDR3 is built from 15 residues. CDR3 DNA: TGTGCCAGCAGCTCCGACAGTAGGGCCTATGATACGCAGTATTTT. Translation gives CASSSDSRAYDTQYF. The full variable domain, in which reference TRBV11-2 and TRBJ2-3 provide the parts outside the CDR3, is EAGVAQSPRYKIIEKRQSVAFWCNPISGHATLYWYQQILGQGPKLLIQFQNNGVVDDSQLPKDRFSAERLKGVDSTLKIQPAKLEDSAVYLCASSSDSRAYDTQYFGPGTRLTVL.

As for this clone: Different DNA sequences within this sample yield the same CDR3. CDR3 sequence reads: CASSLGPGQETQYF. The CDR3 region has the DNA TGCGCCAGCAGCTTGGGGCCGGGCCAAGAGACCCAGTACTTC. The rearrangement joins TRBV5-1 to TRBJ2-5; D remains unclear. Between the trimmed V and J ends, which lost 0 bases and 1 base, there was a span of 7 bases. CDR3 size: 14 residues. Germline V gene lookup returns CDR1 SGHRS and CDR2 YFSETQ. Based on the CDR3 plus reference TRBV5-1 and TRBJ2-5, the full variable domain is KAGVTQTPRYLIKTRGQQVTLSCSPISGHRSVSWYQQTPGQGLQFLFEYFSETQRNKGNFPGRFSGRQFSNSRSEMNVSTLELGDSALYLCASSLGPGQETQYFGPGTRLLVL.

In this sample, this clone turned up a few times. This chain joins TRBV7-3 and TRBJ2-7, with 7 bases fitting TRBD2. The V segment lost 4 bases and the J segment 4 bases; nucleotides outside the gene matches: 4. The germline CDR1 and CDR2 sequences are SGHTA and FQGTGA. The CDR3 runs to 13 residues. This CDR3 is CASSSTGGYEQYF. The CDR3 bases are TGTGCCAGCAGCTCAACCGGGGGGTACGAGCAGTACTTC.

This CDR3 reads CATDTGGWDTEAFF. CDR3 DNA sequence: TGTGCCACCGACACCGGGGGATGGGACACTGAAGCTTTCTTT. This rearrangement joins TRBV18 to TRBJ1-1, with D possibly TRBD1 on 5 matching bases. The length of the CDR3 is 14 residues. V lost 10 bases to trimming and J lost 3 bases, with 18 bases between them. Germline assignment: CDR1 KGHSH and CDR2 LQKENI. Supplemented by reference TRBV18 and TRBJ1-1, the full variable domain reads NAGVMQNPRHLVRRRGQEARLRCSPMKGHSHVYWYRQLPEEGLKFMVYLQKENIIDESGMPKERFSAEFPKEGPSILRIQQVVRGDSAAYFCATDTGGWDTEAFFGQGTRLTVV.

The genes are TRBV4-1 and TRBJ2-3; 9 bases map to TRBD1. The length of the CDR3 is 16 residues. Germline CDR1 MGHRA, CDR2 YSYEKL. J lost 6 bases, V lost 2 bases, and 9 bases had no gene match. CDR3 region: CASSQSGTGNTDTQYF. The CDR3 region has the DNA TGCGCCAGCAGCCAATCAGGGACAGGGAATACGGATACGCAGTATTTT.

This chain links TRBV11-3 with TRBJ2-1, with D perhaps matching TRBD1 (5 bases). The CDR3 is 11 residues long. Trimming removed 5 bases from V and 6 bases from J, with 5 bases in between. The V gene's germline CDR1 is SGHNT and CDR2 YENEEA. CDR3 nucleotides: TGTGCCAGCAGCAGGGGCAATGAGCAGTTCTTC. Translating it yields CASSRGNEQFF.

This chain uses TRBV5-5 with TRBJ1-2, with D maybe TRBD1 (6 bases). Trimming removed 3 bases from V and 9 bases from J, with 18 bases in between. Germline V gene data show CDR1 as SGHKS and CDR2 as YYEKEE (reference sequence). The CDR3 extends over 14 amino acids. The CDR3 DNA sequence: TGTGCCAGCAGCTCGCCCCTTACAGGGTCGAGCTACACCTTC. Residues: CASSSPLTGSSYTF.

The rearrangement uses TRBV25-1 and TRBJ1-2; no reliable D call. This CDR3 has 13 amino acids. V was shortened by 5 bases and J by 8 bases, with 15 bases between the two germline ends. Germline V gene sequence: CDR1 MGHDK, CDR2 SYGVNS. This chain's CDR3 is CASSQDSYVGYTF. The DNA of the CDR3 is TGTGCCAGCAGTCAGGACTCGTACGTCGGCTACACCTTC.

This chain joins TRBV6-1 and TRBJ2-3; no definite D call. Germline V CDR1 and CDR2: MNHNS, SASEGT. The ends were cut back, 3 bases at V and 1 base at J, with 11 bases in the middle. The CDR3 is made up of 15 amino acids. The CDR3 nucleotides read TGTGCCAGCAGTGAGCCCGCACATGGCACAGATACGCAGTATTTT. This sequence encodes CASSEPAHGTDTQYF.

This clone occurred a few times. The same CDR3 can be traced to other DNA sequences in this sample. The rearrangement uses TRBV12-3 or TRBV12-4 and TRBJ1-2, with 7 positions matching TRBD1. V trimming: 5 bases; J trimming: 2 bases; junction bases outside the gene matches: 2. This CDR3 is 13 amino acids long. As DNA, the CDR3 is TGTGCCAGCAGTCCAGGGGGGAACTATGGCTACACCTTC. Translated: CASSPGGNYGYTF.

The rearrangement uses TRBV18 and TRBJ1-2; D unclear. V lost 4 bases to trimming and J lost 1 base, with 10 bases between them. This CDR3 has 14 residues. Germline V gene data show CDR1 as KGHSH and CDR2 as LQKENI. Here the CDR3 DNA reads TGTGCCAGCTCACTGGCAGATTTTAACTATGGCTACACCTTC. Protein: CASSLADFNYGYTF.

The V call is TRBV9, the J call TRBJ1-1; 10 nucleotides agree with TRBD1. This CDR3 comprises 16 residues. V shed 4 bases, J shed 4 bases, and the junction held 10 bases outside the gene matches. Germline CDR1 is SGDLS and CDR2 is YYNGEE. CDR3 nucleotides: TGTGCCAGCAGCTTCCTAGACAGGGGGCTCGGCACTGAAGCTTTCTTT. Protein product: CASSFLDRGLGTEAFF.

V and J are TRBV25-1 and TRBJ1-2; D gene uncertain. CDR1 and CDR2 from the germline V gene are MGHDK and SYGVNS. The length of the CDR3 is 15 residues. Trimming removed 6 bases from V and 3 bases from J, with 17 bases in between. CDR3 sequence: CASSTVLSGDYGYTF. As DNA, the CDR3 is TGTGCCAGCAGCACGGTCTTGTCGGGAGACTATGGCTACACCTTC.

The chain couples TRBV10-3 to TRBJ2-2; 9 nucleotides align to TRBD1. V shed 4 bases and J 3 bases; nucleotides not matched to a gene: 9. CDR3 length: 17 residues. Germline loops: CDR1 ENHRY, CDR2 SYGVKD. CDR3 bases: TGTGCCATCAGTGCAAGGACAGGGGTTTCCGACACCGGGGAGCTGTTTTTT. Translated: CAISARTGVSDTGELFF.

This clone came up once. The V call is TRBV4-3, the J call TRBJ1-2; D is uncertain. Trimming cost V 0 bases and J 1 base, with 3 bases left between them. The CDR3 spans 13 residues. The germline V gene encodes CDR1 LGHNA and CDR2 YSLEER. Written as DNA, the CDR3 is TGCGCCAGCAGCCAAGACAGTAACTATGGCTACACCTTC. It encodes CASSQDSNYGYTF.